Each of the 26 T cell receptor beta chains below was sequenced from the same sample in a study of T cell responses to AZD1222 COVID-19 vaccine (dated by TCRdb to about 2021). Library prep was done by the immunoSEQ multiplex PCR assay. TCRdb took over this immuneACCESS table, retaining in-frame rearrangements with V and J assigned. Such tables are incomplete; in checked studies, under half of the missing clones stem from an unresolved V gene, and the remainder is unexplained. In this sample the table shows over 150,000 clones, around 90% of which occur a single time. Around 0.99% of the sample comes from the top ten. Explained via the paper, the time point label denotes: about 28 days (+/-7) after the second vaccine dose. The sequences come from peripheral blood, collected 28 days after the second AZD1222 dose. The receptors here all came from an adult who received the AZD1222 COVID-19 vaccine.

This clone was recorded once. The sample carries other DNA sequences with the same CDR3. The chain couples TRBV6-5 to TRBJ1-5; D gene ambiguous. V lost 6 bases, J lost 2 bases, and 5 bases lay in between. This CDR3 has 12 residues. The germline CDR1 and CDR2 sequences are MNHEY and SVGAGI. The CDR3 nucleotides are TGTGCCAGCAGCACCGGCAATCAGCCCCAGCATTTT. It codes for CASSTGNQPQHF.

V is TRBV3-1 (or the pseudogene TRBV3-2) and J is TRBJ2-5, with 14 positions matching TRBD2. This CDR3 spans 18 amino acids. Germline CDR1 is LGHDT and CDR2 is YNNKEL (reference sequence). Trimming cost V 3 bases and J 3 bases; bases outside gene matches: 9. CDR3 residues: CASSHSWRLAGGKETQYF. The CDR3 nucleotides read TGTGCCAGCAGCCACTCCTGGAGACTAGCGGGGGGGAAAGAGACCCAGTACTTC.

This clone was detected once. The chain employs TRBV5-1 and TRBJ1-1, with unresolved D. The germline CDR1 and CDR2 sequences are SGHRS and YFSETQ. This CDR3 contains 12 residues. V dropped 3 bases and J dropped 7 bases, with 10 bases sitting between them. DNA of the CDR3: TGCGCCAGCAGCTCCTCGTGGGGTGAAGCTTTCTTT. Translating it yields CASSSSWGEAFF.

The genes are TRBV4-1 and TRBJ1-4; TRBD1 agrees at 7 bases. The CDR3 covers 15 residues. Trimming at V came to 3 bases and at J to 5 bases, leaving 6 bases not matched to a gene. Germline CDR1 reads MGHRA; CDR2 reads YSYEKL. The CDR3 sequence: CASSHHGTENEKLFF. CDR3 sequence (DNA): TGCGCCAGCAGCCATCACGGGACAGAGAATGAAAAACTGTTTTTT.

With regard to this clone: The sample has other DNA sequences that encode this CDR3 too. The rearrangement links TRBV4-1 to TRBJ1-1; possible D gene TRBD1, 5 bases. There are 14 residues in the CDR3. Trimming took 0 bases from V and 3 from J, leaving 8 bases between them. The V gene's germline CDR1 is MGHRA and CDR2 YSYEKL. Written as DNA, the CDR3 is TGCGCCAGCAGCCAAGATCCGGGGGACACTGAAGCTTTCTTT. Translation: CASSQDPGDTEAFF.

The gene calls are TRBV3-1 (or the pseudogene TRBV3-2) and TRBJ1-4; D not certain. V shed 2 bases and J shed 12 bases, with 28 bases lying between them. Germline assignment: CDR1 LGHDT and CDR2 YNNKEL (reference sequence). The CDR3 has 18 amino acids. CDR3 bases: TGTGCCAGCAGCCAAAGGGAGCGGTGCCCTCCAAGACCGGGTGAACTGTTTTTT. Translation gives CASSQRERCPPRPGELFF.

The sample holds one count of this clone. The chain combines TRBV6-5 with TRBJ1-2, with D unclear. The germline V gene encodes CDR1 MNHEY and CDR2 SVGAGI. V lost 6 bases and J lost 1, with 9 bases in between. The CDR3 length is 13 residues. This chain's CDR3 is CASSPRGNYGYTF. The CDR3 nucleotides read TGTGCCAGCAGCCCGCGGGGTAACTATGGCTACACCTTC.

The DNA for the CDR3 is TGCAGCGTTGTGGGGACACAGGTAGAACAGTACTTC. Translating gives CSVVGTQVEQYF. The chain combines TRBV29-1 with TRBJ2-7; D possibly corresponds to TRBD1 (6 bases). The CDR3 extends over 12 amino acids. Germline CDR1 is SQVTM and CDR2 is ANQGSEA. V lost 4 bases, J lost 10 bases, and 17 bases lay in between.

This chain links TRBV13 with TRBJ2-7; weak D call: TRBD2 (6 bases). This CDR3 region has 13 residues. Germline CDR1 PRHDT, CDR2 FYEKMQ (reference sequence). Trimming stripped 6 bases from V and 0 bases from J, with 9 bases between. The CDR3 region is CASREGSSYEQYF. In DNA, the CDR3 is TGTGCCAGCAGGGAGGGAAGCTCCTACGAGCAGTACTTC.

The chain couples TRBV19 to TRBJ2-6; D not resolved. CDR1 LNHDA and CDR2 SQIVND come from the germline V gene (reference sequence). V dropped 7 bases and J dropped 0 bases, with 4 bases sitting between them. CDR3 size: 13 residues. CDR3 DNA: TGTGCCAGTACAGTCTCTGGGGCCAACGTCCTGACTTTC. The encoded protein is CASTVSGANVLTF.

The rearrangement uses TRBV7-8 and TRBJ2-1; 9 nucleotides agree with TRBD2. Germline V gives CDR1 SGHVS, CDR2 FQNEAQ. This CDR3 is 17 amino acids long. V trimming: 4 bases; J trimming: 5 bases; junction bases outside the gene matches: 12. The CDR3 DNA reads TGTGCCAGCAGCTGGGGAAGGAGCGGGGGGACAAACAATGAGCAGTTCTTC. Translated, it gives CASSWGRSGGTNNEQFF. Using reference TRBV7-8 and TRBJ2-1 for the parts outside the CDR3, the full variable domain is GAGVSQSPRYKVAKRGQDVALRCDPISGHVSLFWYQQALGQGPEFLTYFQNEAQLDKSGLPSDRFFAERPEGSVSTLKIQRTQQEDSAVYLCASSWGRSGGTNNEQFFGPGTRLTVL.

The gene calls are TRBV5-5 and TRBJ2-7; the D gene is possibly TRBD2 (5 bases). CDR3 length: 15 amino acids. Germline CDR1 is SGHKS and CDR2 is YYEKEE (reference sequence). Trimming left V 5 bases short and J 3 bases short, with 18 bases between. The CDR3 DNA is TGTGCCAGCAGTAGAGGACTCACCACTGGCTACGAGCAGTACTTC. Translation gives CASSRGLTTGYEQYF.

V usage is TRBV5-5 and J usage is TRBJ2-5, with 14 bases lining up with TRBD2. Per germline, CDR1 SGHKS and CDR2 YYEKEE (reference sequence). V gave up 4 bases and J gave up 1 base; unmatched junction bases: 3. The CDR3 is 16 residues long. The CDR3 region is CASSTGLAGGQETQYF. CDR3 sequence (DNA): TGTGCCAGCAGCACCGGACTAGCGGGGGGCCAAGAGACCCAGTACTTC.

The V call is TRBV5-4, the J call TRBJ1-6; 7 bases agree with TRBD1. The CDR3 length is 14 residues. CDR1 is SGHNT, CDR2 YYREEE, per germline (reference sequence). The J segment lost 7 bases and the V segment lost 3 bases, leaving 4 bases of the junction unmatched. CDR3 residues: CASSSGTENSPLHF. The CDR3 nucleotides read TGTGCCAGCAGCTCCGGGACAGAGAATTCACCCCTCCACTTT.

This rearrangement joins TRBV7-2 to TRBJ2-5, with D possibly being TRBD1 or TRBD2 (6 bases each). Germline V lookup: CDR1 SGHTA, CDR2 FQGNSA. Trimming took 3 bases from V and 5 from J, leaving 10 bases between them. The CDR3 is 13 amino acids. The CDR3 DNA is TGTGCCAGCAGCTTCGGGGGCGGGGAGACCCAGTACTTC. Protein sequence: CASSFGGGETQYF. The complete variable domain, with remaining parts taken from reference TRBV7-2 and TRBJ2-5, reads GAGVSQSPSNKVTEKGKDVELRCDPISGHTALYWYRQSLGQGLEFLIYFQGNSAPDKSGLPSDRFSAERTGGSVSTLTIQRTQQEDSAVYLCASSFGGGETQYFGPGTRLLVL.

This chain uses TRBV3-1 (or the pseudogene TRBV3-2) with TRBJ2-3; the match to TRBD1 covers 8 bases. The CDR3 spans 15 residues. Trimming cost V 0 bases and J 4 bases; bases outside gene matches: 3. Germline-derived CDR1 and CDR2 are LGHDT and YNNKEL (reference sequence). The CDR3 DNA reads TGTGCCAGCAGCCAAGATTACAGGGGGGCAGATACGCAGTATTTT. This sequence encodes CASSQDYRGADTQYF.

This clone was observed a single time. The rearrangement uses TRBV5-6 and TRBJ1-5, with D perhaps TRBD1 (5 bases). V lost 1 base to trimming and J lost 8 bases, with 16 bases between them. CDR1 SGHDT and CDR2 YYEEEE come from the germline V gene. The CDR3 has 15 amino acids. Here the CDR3 DNA reads TGTGCCAGCAGCTTGTGGGCCAGGGCTGGAGAGCCCCAGCATTTT. It yields the protein CASSLWARAGEPQHF.

The chain uses TRBV6-5 and TRBJ1-1; tentative D call: TRBD1 (5 bases). Trimming pared 2 bases from V and 4 bases from J, leaving 17 bases between. Germline V lookup: CDR1 MNHEY, CDR2 SVGAGI. This CDR3 has 16 amino acids. The CDR3 spells CASSYGPGGEGTEAFF. The CDR3 DNA follows: TGTGCCAGCAGTTACGGCCCCGGAGGGGAGGGCACTGAAGCTTTCTTT.

The gene calls are TRBV18 and TRBJ2-1; 11 nucleotides agree with TRBD2. Looked up from germline, CDR1 is KGHSH and CDR2 is LQKENI. This CDR3 is built from 15 residues. V was pared by 6 bases and J by 5 bases, with 6 bases of the junction left unmatched. CDR3 sequence (DNA): TGTGCCAGCTCCCTGGGACTAGCGGCCAACAATGAGCAGTTCTTC. Its protein is CASSLGLAANNEQFF. The full variable domain, completed using reference TRBV18 and TRBJ2-1, is NAGVMQNPRHLVRRRGQEARLRCSPMKGHSHVYWYRQLPEEGLKFMVYLQKENIIDESGMPKERFSAEFPKEGPSILRIQQVVRGDSAAYFCASSLGLAANNEQFFGPGTRLTVL.

As regards this clone: No conserved phenylalanine or tryptophan is present at the end of the CDR3, so a read error is the likely explanation. The DNA is left out, because the CDR3 cannot be placed on it with certainty; the CDR3 is given as TCRdb lists it. The rearrangement links TRBV6-5 to TRBJ1-2; TRBD1, the D gene given by the table, was not confirmed from the DNA. The CDR3 numbers 13 amino acids, ends counted. The germline V gene has CDR1 MNHEY and CDR2 SVGAGI. This CDR3 is CASSSLPHRTGPV.

The J gene is TRBJ2-7, the V gene TRBV11-2; D not resolved. V was cut by 4 bases and J by 5 bases, with 9 bases left in between. The CDR3 loop spans 12 amino acids. Germline CDR1 SGHAT, CDR2 FQNNGV. CDR3 sequence reads: CASSWRFHEQYF. CDR3 DNA sequence: TGTGCCAGCAGCTGGCGATTCCACGAGCAGTACTTC.

The J gene is TRBJ1-1, the V gene TRBV6-6, with D possibly being TRBD1 (6 bases). Trimming removed 6 bases from V and 2 bases from J, with 10 bases in between. The CDR3 sequence is 13 residues long. Germline CDR1 MNHNY, CDR2 SVGAGI (reference sequence). Written as DNA, the CDR3 is TGTGCCAGCAGGAAGGACAGTAACACTGAAGCTTTCTTT. Amino acids: CASRKDSNTEAFF.

The V and J genes are TRBV3-1 (or the pseudogene TRBV3-2) and TRBJ1-2, with 9 bases matching TRBD1. V lost 0 bases to trimming and J lost 5 bases; unmatched junction nucleotides: 4. Germline CDR1 reads LGHDT; CDR2 reads YNNKEL (reference sequence). CDR3 length: 15 amino acids. DNA for the CDR3: TGTGCCAGCAGCCAAGAACACAGGGGGCGTTATGGCTACACCTTC. Its protein is CASSQEHRGRYGYTF.

The chain employs TRBV6-4 and TRBJ1-6; perhaps TRBD1 as D (5 bases). The V end lost 6 bases, the J end lost 9 bases, and 12 bases lay between the germline ends. This CDR3 region has 13 residues. Germline V gene data show CDR1 as MRHNA and CDR2 as SNTAGT. CDR3 nucleotides: TGTGCCAGCAGAGGGGCAGAATCTTCACCCCTCCACTTT. Residues: CASRGAESSPLHF.

The chain carries TRBV10-1 and TRBJ2-2; the match to TRBD2 covers 10 bases. Germline CDR1 is WNHNN and CDR2 is SYGVQD (reference sequence). V lost 3 bases, J lost 2 bases, and 3 bases stayed unmatched. This CDR3 contains 16 residues. In DNA, the CDR3 is TGCGCCAGCAGTGATAGCGGGGGGCCCAACACCGGGGAGCTGTTTTTT. Translation: CASSDSGGPNTGELFF.

The gene calls are TRBV27 and TRBJ2-2; D gene ambiguous. V was shortened by 2 bases and J by 2 bases, with 0 bases between the two germline ends. The CDR3 is 12 residues long. The germline V gene encodes CDR1 MNHEY and CDR2 SMNVEV (reference sequence). This CDR3 is CASSLNTGELFF. The CDR3 DNA sequence: TGTGCCAGCAGTTTAAACACCGGGGAGCTGTTTTTT.